This TCR beta chain was observed in a study of metastatic and nonmetastatic thyroid tumors. Study-wide context: For malignant and benign thyroid patients, tumor or nodule tissue and blood were the sources whose repertoires were compared.

A remark on this clone: Its antigen is not identified.

All patients were untreated before thyroid surgery. Per the original data handling: What underpinned the distant-metastasis classifier for papillary thyroid cancer was the set of CDR3 differences across clinicopathological groups. TCRdb re-called the PCR reads through MiXCR. For this entry, the V and J calls and clone size follow TCRdb and not the study's own pipeline. The profile shows roughly 40,000 clones, 12% of them singletons. The trim removed 1 base at V and 7 bases at J, leaving 10 bases unmatched. From germline, CDR1 is SGHTA and CDR2 FQGTGA. The CDR3 is made up of 17 amino acids. Overall study results and limits: In blood and tumor, TCR beta diversity was reportedly significantly higher in malignant thyroid tumors than in benign nodules.

The V and J genes are TRBV7-3 and TRBJ2-1; TRBD2 matches at 10 bases. The receptor was isolated from a male donor with papillary thyroid cancer or a benign thyroid nodule (not recorded which). Some clones in this sample may be carry-over from other donors' samples. The sequencing sample was made of blood. The CDR3 protein is CASSLRPSGGANNEQFF. The CDR3 DNA follows: TGTGCCAGCAGCTTAAGACCCAGCGGGGGGGCTAATAATGAGCAGTTCTTC. Drawing the rest from reference TRBV7-3 and TRBJ2-1, the complete variable domain is GAGVSQTPSNKVTEKGKYVELRCDPISGHTALYWYRQSLGQGPEFLIYFQGTGAADDSGLPNDRFFAVRPEGSVSTLKIQRTERGDSAVYLCASSLRPSGGANNEQFFGPGTRLTVL.